Presented here are 17 T cell receptor beta chains from one specimen sequenced in a study of memory CD4+ T cells and cytomegalovirus serostatus. Sequencing used immunoSEQ multiplex PCR; TCRdb keeps in-frame clones, though not all of them. The top ten clones hold around 4.5% of a sample with tens of thousands of clones, 76% of them seen once. Single viable CD3+CD4+CD8-CD45RO+ cells were sorted as the memory CD4+ T cells. The sample consisted of memory CD4+ T cells from blood. All receptors come from an adult in good health and CMV-seropositive.

As for this clone: A junction end diverges from the germline sequence, so it may reflect a read error. The chain uses TRBV4-2 and TRBJ2-3; D unresolved. Germline V gene sequence: CDR1 LGHNA, CDR2 YNFKEQ. The CDR3 is made up of 13 amino acids. The CDR3 coding sequence is TGTGCCAGCAGCCAAGAATCGCCGTATGGCCGCGCCTTT. This encodes CASSQESPYGRAF.

This clone was seen just once. The chain recombines TRBV19 with TRBJ2-2; 7 bases align to TRBD1. The V segment lost 3 bases and the J segment 6 bases; nucleotides outside the gene matches: 1. The CDR3 is 13 residues long. Germline CDR1 and CDR2: LNHDA and SQIVND (reference sequence). CDR3 loop: CASSIDRAGELFF. Written as DNA, the CDR3 is TGTGCCAGTAGTATCGACAGGGCCGGGGAGCTGTTTTTT. Full variable domain (outside the CDR3, taken from reference TRBV19 and TRBJ2-2): DGGITQSPKYLFRKEGQNVTLSCEQNLNHDAMYWYRQDPGQGLRLIYYSQIVNDFQKGDIAEGYSVSREKKESFPLTVTSAQKNPTAFYLCASSIDRAGELFFGEGSRLTVL.

This chain links TRBV5-6 with TRBJ2-1; 9 nucleotides agree with TRBD2. The ends lost 1 base at V and 7 bases at J; junction bases unmatched: 12. Germline values: CDR1 SGHDT, CDR2 YYEEEE. This CDR3 is built from 17 residues. The CDR3 protein is CASSLLGAGGPRNEQFF. The CDR3 nucleotides read TGTGCCAGCAGCTTGCTCGGGGCGGGAGGGCCAAGGAATGAGCAGTTCTTC.

The chain recombines TRBV15 with TRBJ2-7; 11 bases align to TRBD2. Germline lookup yields CDR1 LNHNV and CDR2 YYDKDF (reference sequence). This CDR3 is 19 amino acids long. Germline trimming cut 2 bases from V and 5 bases from J; bases unmatched to any gene: 17. The CDR3 DNA follows: TGTGCCACCAGCAGATTAGGACTAGCGGGCTCATTAGGGACGGACGAGCAGTACTTC. Translation: CATSRLGLAGSLGTDEQYF.

The CDR3 DNA reads as TGTGCCAGCAGCTTAGGAGTTGGGGGGAAAGAGACCCAGTACTTC. This encodes CASSLGVGGKETQYF. J is TRBJ2-5 and V is TRBV7-8; weak D call: TRBD2 (6 bases). Looked up from germline, CDR1 is SGHVS and CDR2 is FQNEAQ. Trimming removed 1 base at V and 3 bases at J, with 12 bases between. The CDR3 has 15 amino acids.

The chain is built from TRBV10-3 and TRBJ1-1; the D gene is possibly TRBD1 (6 bases). Germline V CDR1 and CDR2: ENHRY, SYGVKD. Trimming cost V 6 bases and J 2 bases, with 13 bases left between them. The CDR3 runs 14 residues. As DNA, the CDR3 is TGTGCCATCAGGGGTAACAGGGACAACACTGAAGCTTTCTTT. It is translated as CAIRGNRDNTEAFF.

The chain uses TRBV9 and TRBJ2-3; TRBD2 agrees at 13 bases. CDR1 SGDLS and CDR2 YYNGEE come from the germline V gene. The CDR3 totals 16 residues. The trim removed 4 bases at V and 5 bases at J, leaving 7 bases unmatched. CDR3 sequence: CASSPPGLAGQDTQYF. CDR3 DNA sequence: TGTGCCAGCAGCCCACCGGGACTAGCGGGGCAAGATACGCAGTATTTT.

J is TRBJ1-3 and V is TRBV10-3, with a possible D match to TRBD1 (6 bases). Germline CDR1 ENHRY, CDR2 SYGVKD. The CDR3 loop spans 12 amino acids. Trimming left V 10 bases short and J 1 base short, with 8 bases between. The CDR3 DNA sequence: TGTGCCACAGGGGTTTCTGGAAACACCATATATTTT. Translated, it gives CATGVSGNTIYF.

This clone was seen a few times. The chain carries TRBV21-1 and TRBJ2-2; no check of the table's D call, TRBD1, against the DNA was made. TRBV21-1 is noted as a pseudogene. The CDR3 covers 13 residues. CDR3 nucleotides: TGTGCCCTGGCCCATACCCACACCGGGGAGCTGTTTTTT. This codes for CALAHTHTGELFF.

The chain links TRBV2 to TRBJ2-7; 7 nucleotides align to TRBD2. The CDR3 spans 17 residues. Trimming took 3 bases from V and 0 from J; bases not matched to a gene: 11. CDR1 and CDR2 from the germline V gene are SNHLY and FYNNEI. CDR3 loop: CASSDLLWGGSSYEQYF. DNA for the CDR3: TGTGCCAGCAGTGATCTCTTGTGGGGGGGGAGCTCCTACGAGCAGTACTTC. The variable domain in full, completed from reference TRBV2 and TRBJ2-7, reads EPEVTQTPSHQVTQMGQEVILRCVPISNHLYFYWYRQILGQKVEFLVSFYNNEISEKSEIFDDQFSVERPDGSNFTLKIRSTKLEDSAMYFCASSDLLWGGSSYEQYFGPGTRLTVT.

This clone was observed a few times. The chain joins TRBV7-9 to TRBJ1-1; 7 nucleotides agree with TRBD1. The CDR3 runs to 16 residues. CDR1 and CDR2 from the germline V gene are SEHNR and FQNEAQ (reference sequence). Unmatched junction bases numbered 10, after V lost 2 bases and J lost 4 bases. This CDR3 reads CASSLKTGTRFTEAFF. The CDR3 nucleotides read TGTGCCAGCAGCTTAAAGACAGGGACCCGGTTCACTGAAGCTTTCTTT. The variable domain in full, completed from reference TRBV7-9 and TRBJ1-1, reads DTGVSQNPRHKITKRGQNVTFRCDPISEHNRLYWYRQTLGQGPEFLTYFQNEAQLEKSRLLSDRFSAERPKGSFSTLEIQRTEQGDSAMYLCASSLKTGTRFTEAFFGQGTRLTVV.

CDR3 bases: TGCGCCAGCAGCCAAGAGGGCACTCGGGGGGGACTAGGAGGCTACACCTTC. It specifies CASSQEGTRGGLGGYTF. This chain connects TRBV4-1 to TRBJ1-2, with D maybe TRBD1 (5 bases). Germline lookup yields CDR1 MGHRA and CDR2 YSYEKL. Trimming pared 0 bases from V and 8 bases from J, leaving 22 bases between. This CDR3 has 17 amino acids.

The chain carries TRBV6-5 and TRBJ2-2, with a tentative D call TRBD2 (5 bases). The ends were cut back, 2 bases at V and 2 bases at J, with 9 bases in the middle. CDR3 size: 15 residues. Germline V gene sequence: CDR1 MNHEY, CDR2 SVGAGI. The CDR3 spells CASSYTGFNTGELFF. The CDR3 DNA reads as TGTGCCAGCAGTTACACGGGGTTTAACACCGGGGAGCTGTTTTTT.

The chain has TRBV11-1 and TRBJ2-7; either TRBD1 or TRBD2 may fit D (5 bases each). The CDR3 has 15 residues. Germline lookup yields CDR1 SGHAT and CDR2 FQDESV (reference sequence). V gave up 1 base and J gave up 0 bases, with 10 bases separating them. Written as DNA, the CDR3 is TGTGCCAGCAGCTTAGTATTTGGGGGCTCCTACGAGCAGTACTTC. Its protein is CASSLVFGGSYEQYF.

This clone appeared a few times. The CDR3 is CASSREESSYNSPLHF. CDR3 sequence (DNA): TGTGCCAGCTCACGCGAGGAGAGCTCCTATAATTCACCCCTCCACTTT. The rearrangement links TRBV18 to TRBJ1-6; D not resolved. Germline V CDR1 and CDR2: KGHSH, LQKENI. The CDR3 runs to 16 residues. V lost 4 bases to trimming and J lost 0 bases, with 10 bases between them. Full variable domain (missing parts from reference TRBV18 and TRBJ1-6): NAGVMQNPRHLVRRRGQEARLRCSPMKGHSHVYWYRQLPEEGLKFMVYLQKENIIDESGMPKERFSAEFPKEGPSILRIQQVVRGDSAAYFCASSREESSYNSPLHFGNGTRLTVT.

The chain carries TRBV5-1 and TRBJ1-4; possibly TRBD1 for D (6 bases). Trimming cost V 4 bases and J 7 bases, with 11 bases left between them. The V gene's germline CDR1 is SGHRS and CDR2 YFSETQ. The CDR3 has 13 amino acids. The CDR3 region has the DNA TGCGCCAGCAGCCTCGGACAGCGTGAAAAACTGTTTTTT. Translated: CASSLGQREKLFF.

This clone was seen a handful of times. The chain combines TRBV2 with TRBJ1-4, with no clear D. Per the germline V gene, CDR1 is SNHLY and CDR2 is FYNNEI. Trimming removed 6 bases at V and 2 bases at J, with 7 bases between. The length of the CDR3 is 13 residues. CDR3 protein: CASRDSTNEKLFF. The DNA of the CDR3 is TGTGCCAGCAGGGACTCGACTAATGAAAAACTGTTTTTT.